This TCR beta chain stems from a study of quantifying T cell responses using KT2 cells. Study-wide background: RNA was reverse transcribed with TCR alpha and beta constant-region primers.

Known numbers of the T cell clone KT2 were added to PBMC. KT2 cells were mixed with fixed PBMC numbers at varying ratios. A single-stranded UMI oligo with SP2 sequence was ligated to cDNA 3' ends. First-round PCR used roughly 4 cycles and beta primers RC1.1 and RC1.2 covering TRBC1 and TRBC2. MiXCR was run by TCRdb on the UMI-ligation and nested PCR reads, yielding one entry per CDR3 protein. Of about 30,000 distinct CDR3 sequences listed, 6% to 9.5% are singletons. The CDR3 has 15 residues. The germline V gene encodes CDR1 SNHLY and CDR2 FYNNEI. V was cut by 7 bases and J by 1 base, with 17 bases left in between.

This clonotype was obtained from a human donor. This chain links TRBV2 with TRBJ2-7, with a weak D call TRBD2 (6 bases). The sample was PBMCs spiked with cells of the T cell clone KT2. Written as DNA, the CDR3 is TGTGCCAGCATTAGGGACTCTCACCAATCCTACGAGCAGTACGTC. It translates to CASIRDSHQSYEQYV.